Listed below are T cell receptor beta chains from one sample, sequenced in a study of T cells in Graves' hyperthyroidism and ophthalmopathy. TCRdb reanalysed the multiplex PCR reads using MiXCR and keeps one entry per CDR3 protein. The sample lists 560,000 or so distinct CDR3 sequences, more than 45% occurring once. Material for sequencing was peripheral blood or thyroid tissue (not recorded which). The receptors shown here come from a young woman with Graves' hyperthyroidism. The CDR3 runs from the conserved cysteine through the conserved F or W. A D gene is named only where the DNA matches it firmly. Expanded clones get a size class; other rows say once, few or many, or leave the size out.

CDR3aa: CASSPGPRTSGTLANTGELFF
CDR3nt: TGTGCCAGCAGCCCTGGGCCTCGGACTAGCGGGACCCTCGCGAACACCGGGGAGCTGTTTTTT
d_gene: TRBD2
j_gene: TRBJ2-2
abundance: .
v_gene: TRBV7-8

CDR3aa: CASSLARLNPHYYGYTF
CDR3nt: TGTGCCAGCAGCTTAGCCCGACTAAATCCCCATTACTATGGCTACACCTTC
d_gene: .
j_gene: TRBJ1-2
abundance: few
v_gene: TRBV7-9

CDR3aa: CASSKQGGFNEKLFF
CDR3nt: TGTGCCAGTAGCAAGCAGGGAGGATTTAATGAAAAACTGTTTTTT
d_gene: .
j_gene: TRBJ1-4
abundance: .
v_gene: TRBV19

CDR3aa: CASSVGGRGPYEQYF
CDR3nt: TGTGCCAGCAGCGTAGGGGGCAGGGGCCCCTACGAGCAGTACTTC
d_gene: .
j_gene: TRBJ2-7
abundance: .
v_gene: TRBV9

CDR3aa: CASSIPDRAGYGYTF
CDR3nt: TGTGCCAGTAGTATCCCCGACAGGGCAGGCTATGGCTACACCTTC
d_gene: TRBD1
j_gene: TRBJ1-2
abundance: few
v_gene: TRBV19

CDR3aa: CASNLGGSSYEQYF
CDR3nt: TGCGCCAGCAATCTGGGCGGATCCTCCTACGAGCAGTACTTC
d_gene: .
j_gene: TRBJ2-7
abundance: few
v_gene: TRBV7-9

CDR3aa: CASVVRVGYGYTF
CDR3nt: TGTGCCAGCGTGGTACGGGTTGGCTATGGCTACACCTTC
d_gene: .
j_gene: TRBJ1-2
abundance: .
v_gene: TRBV25-1

CDR3aa: CASSLVEHQSSGNTMYF
CDR3nt: TGTGCCAGCAGCTTAGTCGAACACCAAAGCTCTGGAAACACCATGTATTTT
d_gene: .
j_gene: TRBJ1-3
abundance: .
v_gene: TRBV11-3

CDR3aa: CASSVSRALEQYF
CDR3nt: TGTGCCAGCAGCGTGAGCCGGGCCTTGGAGCAGTACTTC
d_gene: .
j_gene: TRBJ2-7
abundance: many
v_gene: TRBV7-8

CDR3aa: CASGRDKHF
CDR3nt: TGTGCCAGCGGCCGGGACAAGCATTTT
d_gene: .
j_gene: TRBJ1-5
abundance: .
v_gene: TRBV6-5

CDR3aa: CASSPGWGTGDVWKGYTF
CDR3nt: TGTGCCAGCAGCCCGGGATGGGGGACAGGGGATGTCTGGAAGGGCTACACCTTC
d_gene: TRBD1
j_gene: TRBJ1-2
abundance: .
v_gene: TRBV7-3

CDR3aa: CASSLAAVNVYGYTF
CDR3nt: TGTGCCAGCAGCTTAGCGGCAGTGAATGTGTATGGCTACACCTTC
d_gene: .
j_gene: TRBJ1-2
abundance: few
v_gene: TRBV7-9

CDR3aa: CASRYAGSQETQYF
CDR3nt: TGCGCCAGCAGGTACGCCGGGTCACAAGAGACCCAGTACTTC
d_gene: .
j_gene: TRBJ2-5
abundance: once
v_gene: TRBV5-1

CDR3aa: CATMRGHGRSGANVLTF
CDR3nt: TGTGCCACCATGAGAGGACACGGACGCTCTGGGGCCAACGTCCTGACTTTC
d_gene: .
j_gene: TRBJ2-6
abundance: .
v_gene: TRBV15

CDR3aa: CASTQGAGNTIYF
CDR3nt: TGTGCCAGTACCCAGGGGGCTGGAAACACCATATATTTT
d_gene: TRBD1
j_gene: TRBJ1-3
abundance: .
v_gene: TRBV19

CDR3aa: CASSEREFLRGQYF
CDR3nt: TGCGCCAGCAGCGAGCGGGAGTTCCTGAGGGGGCAGTACTTC
d_gene: TRBD2
j_gene: TRBJ2-7
abundance: few
v_gene: TRBV5-1

CDR3aa: CATSRDVGGGRDNQPQHF
CDR3nt: TGTGCCACCAGCAGAGATGTTGGAGGGGGCAGGGATAATCAGCCCCAGCATTTT
d_gene: TRBD1
j_gene: TRBJ1-5
abundance: once
v_gene: TRBV15

CDR3aa: CSASETGWSNQPQHF
CDR3nt: TGCAGTGCTAGCGAGACAGGCTGGAGCAATCAGCCCCAGCATTTT
d_gene: .
j_gene: TRBJ1-5
abundance: .
v_gene: TRBV20-1

CDR3aa: CASSDPGAGSPLHF
CDR3nt: TGTGCCAGCAGTGATCCTGGGGCAGGTTCACCCCTCCACTTT
d_gene: .
j_gene: TRBJ1-6
abundance: .
v_gene: TRBV2

CDR3aa: CASTEQGLGDTEAFF
CDR3nt: TGTGCCAGCACCGAACAGGGCTTAGGGGACACTGAAGCTTTCTTT
d_gene: .
j_gene: TRBJ1-1
abundance: .
v_gene: TRBV10-3

CDR3aa: CASSSGRDGSPLHF
CDR3nt: TGTGCCAGCAGCTCTGGGAGGGACGGTTCACCCCTCCACTTT
d_gene: .
j_gene: TRBJ1-6
abundance: .
v_gene: TRBV11-1

CDR3aa: CASSPRTGDSYEQYF
CDR3nt: TGTGCCAGCAGCCCACGGACAGGGGATTCCTACGAGCAGTACTTC
d_gene: TRBD1
j_gene: TRBJ2-7
abundance: .
v_gene: TRBV7-9

CDR3aa: CATSDPTVEKDQPQHF
CDR3nt: TGTGCCACCAGTGACCCGACAGTGGAAAAGGATCAGCCCCAGCATTTT
d_gene: .
j_gene: TRBJ1-5
abundance: many
v_gene: TRBV24-1

CDR3aa: CASRPGRGYGYTF
CDR3nt: TGCGCCAGTCGCCCAGGGAGAGGATATGGCTACACCTTC
d_gene: .
j_gene: TRBJ1-2
abundance: .
v_gene: TRBV5-4

CDR3aa: CSASDGGFTGNTIYF
CDR3nt: TGCAGTGCTAGTGACGGTGGCTTTACTGGAAACACCATATATTTT
d_gene: .
j_gene: TRBJ1-3
abundance: few
v_gene: TRBV20-1

CDR3aa: CSVSWGGETQYF
CDR3nt: TGCAGCGTGAGTTGGGGTGGAGAGACCCAGTACTTC
d_gene: .
j_gene: TRBJ2-5
abundance: .
v_gene: TRBV29-1

CDR3aa: CASSLLVRGLQYTEAFF
CDR3nt: TGTGCCAGCAGTTTATTGGTCAGGGGGCTCCAATACACTGAAGCTTTCTTT
d_gene: TRBD1
j_gene: TRBJ1-1
abundance: .
v_gene: TRBV27

CDR3aa: CASSEGEGRSPLHF
CDR3nt: TGTGCCAGCAGTGAAGGAGAGGGGCGATCACCCCTCCACTTT
d_gene: .
j_gene: TRBJ1-6
abundance: .
v_gene: TRBV2

CDR3aa: CSTRQGDQPQHF
CDR3nt: TGCAGCACCCGACAAGGGGATCAGCCCCAGCATTTT
d_gene: .
j_gene: TRBJ1-5
abundance: many
v_gene: TRBV29-1

CDR3aa: CASSFIGTPLHF
CDR3nt: TGTGCCAGCAGTTTTATTGGTACACCCCTCCACTTT
d_gene: .
j_gene: TRBJ1-6
abundance: .
v_gene: TRBV12-3/TRBV12-4

CDR3aa: CATSTPSGGATDTQYF
CDR3nt: TGTGCCACCAGCACACCCTCGGGGGGGGCCACAGATACGCAGTACTTC
d_gene: TRBD2
j_gene: TRBJ2-5
abundance: once
v_gene: TRBV15

CDR3aa: CASSERRTSNYGYTF
CDR3nt: TGTGCCAGCAGTGAACGGAGGACATCTAACTATGGCTACACCTTC
d_gene: .
j_gene: TRBJ1-2
abundance: few
v_gene: TRBV2

CDR3aa: CASSAGTGGNTEAFF
CDR3nt: TGTGCCAGCAGTGCTGGGACAGGGGGGAACACTGAAGCTTTCTTT
d_gene: TRBD1
j_gene: TRBJ1-1
abundance: .
v_gene: TRBV7-9

CDR3aa: CASSQAGFGTGELFF
CDR3nt: TGTGCCAGCAGCCAGGCAGGGTTTGGCACCGGGGAGCTGTTTTTT
d_gene: .
j_gene: TRBJ2-2
abundance: .
v_gene: TRBV14

CDR3aa: CSVEERGANYDYTF
CDR3nt: TGCAGCGTTGAAGAAAGGGGAGCTAACTATGACTACACCTTC
d_gene: .
j_gene: TRBJ1-2
abundance: .
v_gene: TRBV29-1

CDR3aa: CSAATGLDGYTF
CDR3nt: TGCAGTGCTGCGACAGGGCTAGACGGCTACACCTTC
d_gene: TRBD1
j_gene: TRBJ1-2
abundance: many
v_gene: TRBV20-1